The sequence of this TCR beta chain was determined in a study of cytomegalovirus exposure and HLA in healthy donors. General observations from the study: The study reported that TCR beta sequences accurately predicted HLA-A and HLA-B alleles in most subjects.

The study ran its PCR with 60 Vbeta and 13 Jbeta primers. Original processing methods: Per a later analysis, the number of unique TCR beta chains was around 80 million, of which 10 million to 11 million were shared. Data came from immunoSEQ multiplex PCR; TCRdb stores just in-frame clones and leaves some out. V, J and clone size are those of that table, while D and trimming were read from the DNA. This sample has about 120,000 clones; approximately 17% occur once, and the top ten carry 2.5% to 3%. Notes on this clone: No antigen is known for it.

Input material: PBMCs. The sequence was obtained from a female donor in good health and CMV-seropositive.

The CDR3 nucleotides read TGTGCCAGCAGTACAAAGATTCTAGTAGACACCGGGGAGCTGTTTTTT. Its protein is CASSTKILVDTGELFF. This chain uses TRBV7-2 with TRBJ2-2; D is unclear. The CDR3 has 16 amino acids. Between the trimmed V and J ends, which lost 6 bases and 3 bases, there was a span of 17 bases. Germline CDR1 is SGHTA and CDR2 is FQGNSA.